This passage covers 24 T cell receptor beta chains from one sample sequenced in a study of PD-1 blockade in classical Hodgkin lymphoma. Relapses following autologous stem cell transplantation were seen in all patients, with brentuximab vedotin exposure varying. The repertoire was sequenced with immunoSEQ multiplex PCR; TCRdb's copy has only in-frame clones and lacks some. The table shows 11,000 to 15,000 clones, with 83% occurring only once. This specimen consisted of peripheral blood mononuclear cells (PBMCs), obtained at baseline. Receptors were obtained from a human donor with classical Hodgkin lymphoma.

The CDR3 DNA reads as TGTGCCAGCAGCCACACGACCAGGAACACTGAAGCTTTCTTT. Its translation is CASSHTTRNTEAFF. The V call is TRBV21-1, the J call TRBJ1-1. TRBV21-1 is noted as a pseudogene. This CDR3 region has 14 residues.

This chain connects TRBV25-1 to TRBJ2-7; D ambiguous. CDR3 length: 14 residues. CDR1 is MGHDK and CDR2 is SYGVNS in the germline V gene. V was cut by 3 bases and J by 0 bases, with 9 bases left in between. CDR3 sequence: CASSDTASSYEQYF. CDR3 DNA sequence: TGTGCCAGCAGTGATACAGCGAGCTCCTACGAGCAGTACTTC.

The chain combines TRBV19 with TRBJ1-4; D remains unclear. The CDR3 is 12 residues long. Looked up from germline, CDR1 is LNHDA and CDR2 is SQIVND (reference sequence). The ends were cut back, 4 bases at V and 9 bases at J, with 9 bases in the middle. The CDR3 is CASSTVHKKLFF. The CDR3 bases are TGTGCCAGTAGTACCGTCCATAAAAAACTGTTTTTT. The entire variable domain, with the rest obtained from reference TRBV19 and TRBJ1-4, is as follows: DGGITQSPKYLFRKEGQNVTLSCEQNLNHDAMYWYRQDPGQGLRLIYYSQIVNDFQKGDIAEGYSVSREKKESFPLTVTSAQKNPTAFYLCASSTVHKKLFFGSGTQLSVL.

This clone has more than one count but fewer than ten. This rearrangement joins TRBV6-5 to TRBJ1-2, with 9 bases fitting TRBD1. The CDR3 has 15 residues. The V gene end was trimmed by 5 bases and the J gene end by 4 bases; junction bases not matched to a gene: 8. Per the germline V gene, CDR1 is MNHEY and CDR2 is SVGAGI. Written as DNA, the CDR3 is TGTGCCAGCAGTCCTTCCACGACAGGGGGCTATGGCTACACCTTC. Protein product: CASSPSTTGGYGYTF.

This chain uses TRBV7-9 with TRBJ1-2, with D possibly matching TRBD1 (6 bases). V lost 5 bases and J lost 2, with 12 bases in between. The CDR3 totals 14 residues. Germline V CDR1 and CDR2: SEHNR, FQNEAQ (reference sequence). CDR3 bases: TGTGCCAGCAGCCCCCGCGGACAGAACTATGGCTACACCTTC. This encodes CASSPRGQNYGYTF.

Concerning this clone: Other DNA sequences in this specimen translate into the identical CDR3. V and J are TRBV5-6 and TRBJ2-7; the D is unclear. The V end was cut by 0 bases, the J end by 1 base, with 8 bases between. This CDR3 has 14 amino acids. Germline-derived CDR1 and CDR2 are SGHDT and YYEEEE. The CDR3: CASSLGVSSYEQYF. Written as DNA, the CDR3 is TGTGCCAGCAGCTTGGGGGTCTCGTCCTACGAGCAGTACTTC.

This clone has only one observation. This sequence joins TRBV2 and TRBJ1-4, with D perhaps matching TRBD1 (6 bases). The ends were cut back, 5 bases at V and 5 bases at J, with 15 bases in the middle. Germline V gene data show CDR1 as SNHLY and CDR2 as FYNNEI. The CDR3 sequence is 15 residues long. In DNA, the CDR3 is TGTGCCAGCAGTTTTAAGGACAGCCCAAATGAAAAACTGTTTTTT. It codes for CASSFKDSPNEKLFF.

This clone occurred a few times. The chain carries TRBV28 and TRBJ1-4; possibly TRBD1 for D (5 bases). The V gene lost 7 bases and the J gene lost 5 bases, with 8 bases spanning the gap. CDR3 length: 12 residues. CDR1 and CDR2 from the germline V gene are MDHEN and SYDVKM. This chain's CDR3 is CASNGGNEKLFF. For the CDR3, the DNA is TGTGCCAGCAATGGGGGGAATGAAAAACTGTTTTTT. The full variable domain, rest sourced from reference TRBV28 and TRBJ1-4, is DVKVTQSSRYLVKRTGEKVFLECVQDMDHENMFWYRQDPGLGLRLIYFSYDVKMKEKGDIPEGYSVSREKKERFSLILESASTNQTSMYLCASNGGNEKLFFGSGTQLSVL.

This chain uses TRBV2 with TRBJ1-2; D perhaps matches TRBD1 (5 bases). The CDR3 runs to 15 residues. The germline CDR1 and CDR2 sequences are SNHLY and FYNNEI. Trimming took 5 bases from V and 1 from J, leaving 14 bases between them. CDR3 sequence (DNA): TGTGCCAGCAGTTCCTATGGGACGGATAACTATGGCTACACCTTC. The encoded protein is CASSSYGTDNYGYTF.

The chain has TRBV18 and TRBJ2-3; D remains ambiguous. Germline CDR1 reads KGHSH; CDR2 reads LQKENI. CDR3 length equals 15 residues. V dropped 3 bases and J dropped 5 bases, with 15 bases sitting between them. The CDR3 bases are TGTGCCAGCTCACCTTCAAACCCAGTCGGAGATACGCAGTATTTT. This translates into CASSPSNPVGDTQYF.

V and J are TRBV5-1 and TRBJ2-7, with 12 positions matching TRBD1. The CDR3 is made up of 16 amino acids. J gave up 5 bases and V 2 bases, and 8 bases lay outside the gene matches. Looked up from germline, CDR1 is SGHRS and CDR2 is YFSETQ. This CDR3 is CASSFGGTGGNHEQYF. CDR3 DNA: TGCGCCAGCAGCTTTGGCGGGACAGGGGGCAACCACGAGCAGTACTTC.

The V and J genes are TRBV10-2 and TRBJ2-7; 7 bases are a match to TRBD1. The CDR3 loop spans 13 amino acids. V shed 4 bases, J shed 7 bases, and the junction held 7 bases outside the gene matches. Germline V CDR1 and CDR2: WSHSY, SAAADI. The CDR3 DNA is TGCGCCAGCAGTGGGGCCTCACAGGGGGAGCAGTACTTC. This gives the protein CASSGASQGEQYF.

For this clone: Additional DNA sequences in this sample encode the identical CDR3. This sequence joins TRBV7-2 and TRBJ1-2; 9 bases match TRBD1. The V gene end was trimmed by 7 bases and the J gene end by 8 bases; junction bases not matched to a gene: 11. The CDR3 totals 14 residues. Per the germline V gene, CDR1 is SGHTA and CDR2 is FQGNSA. CDR3 protein: CASTVGTGSRGYTF. DNA of the CDR3: TGTGCCAGCACTGTCGGGACAGGGTCTCGGGGCTACACCTTC.

V gene TRBV7-2 combines with J gene TRBJ1-6; 7 nucleotides line up with TRBD1. The length of the CDR3 is 14 residues. Per the germline V gene, CDR1 is SGHTA and CDR2 is FQGNSA. The ends lost 1 base at V and 11 bases at J; junction bases unmatched: 5. The DNA of the CDR3 is TGTGCCAGCAGCTTAGTGGGACAGATTCCACCCCTCCACTTT. Protein: CASSLVGQIPPLHF.

This clone is a singleton in its sample. V usage is TRBV9 and J usage is TRBJ1-2; the match to TRBD1 covers 8 bases. Germline CDR1 is SGDLS and CDR2 is YYNGEE. With V trimmed by 3 bases and J by 0 bases, 4 bases remained unmatched. The CDR3 runs to 15 residues. This chain's CDR3 is CASSASQGANYGYTF. The CDR3, as DNA: TGTGCCAGCAGCGCCTCACAGGGGGCTAACTATGGCTACACCTTC.

The V gene is TRBV7-6, the J gene TRBJ1-2; no clear D gene. The CDR3 has 16 amino acids. V shed 1 base and J shed 3 bases, with 15 bases lying between them. CDR1 is SGHVS, CDR2 FNYEAQ, per germline. The CDR3 region has the DNA TGTGCCAGCAGCTTAGGTCTCGGGAATGGAGACTATGGCTACACCTTC. This sequence encodes CASSLGLGNGDYGYTF.

This clone counts as medium-sized. This rearrangement joins TRBV7-9 to TRBJ2-5; 7 bases are shared with TRBD1. The junction had 9 bases not matched to a gene; V was cut back by 3 bases and J by 5 bases. This CDR3 is 15 amino acids long. Germline lookup yields CDR1 SEHNR and CDR2 FQNEAQ (reference sequence). CDR3 nucleotides: TGTGCCAGCAGCTTCATGCAGGGGGTCGGGGAGACCCAGTACTTC. Residues: CASSFMQGVGETQYF.

The rearrangement links TRBV7-9 to TRBJ2-1, with D tentatively TRBD2 (5 bases). This CDR3 contains 12 residues. CDR1 and CDR2 from the germline V gene are SEHNR and FQNEAQ (reference sequence). Trimming pared 5 bases from V and 8 bases from J, leaving 10 bases between. CDR3: CASSSREDEQFF. The CDR3 bases are TGTGCCAGCAGCAGCCGGGAAGATGAGCAGTTCTTC.

This clone appeared a single time. This chain connects TRBV6-5 to TRBJ1-1; D not resolved. CDR3 length: 13 amino acids. The ends were cut back, 2 bases at V and 0 bases at J, with 4 bases in the middle. Germline CDR1 is MNHEY and CDR2 is SVGAGI. The CDR3 coding sequence is TGTGCCAGCAGTTACGATCTGAACACTGAAGCTTTCTTT. It yields the protein CASSYDLNTEAFF.

The rearrangement joins TRBV7-9 to TRBJ1-3; D uncertain. Germline-derived CDR1 and CDR2 are SEHNR and FQNEAQ (reference sequence). V was trimmed by 0 bases and J by 2 bases, leaving 8 bases between them. The CDR3 contains 15 residues. CDR3 nucleotides: TGTGCCAGCAGCTTAGCACGGACCACTGGAAACACCATATATTTT. Protein product: CASSLARTTGNTIYF. Supplemented by reference TRBV7-9 and TRBJ1-3, the full variable domain reads DTGVSQNPRHKITKRGQNVTFRCDPISEHNRLYWYRQTLGQGPEFLTYFQNEAQLEKSRLLSDRFSAERPKGSFSTLEIQRTEQGDSAMYLCASSLARTTGNTIYFGEGSWLTVV.

The chain uses TRBV6-4 and TRBJ1-4; TRBD1 aligns across 9 bases. The CDR3 sequence is 16 residues long. The V and J ends lost 2 bases and 8 bases, in that order; junction bases with no gene match: 9. Germline values: CDR1 MRHNA, CDR2 SNTAGT. The CDR3 DNA reads TGTGCCAGCAGTGACGCGGGGGGACAGGGCGGAGAAAAACTGTTTTTT. Protein: CASSDAGGQGGEKLFF.

In DNA, the CDR3 is TGTGCCAGCAGCGTATCCCAGGGCGAAGATACGCAGTATTTT. Its protein is CASSVSQGEDTQYF. The chain uses TRBV9 and TRBJ2-3; TRBD1 is a possible D gene (5 bases). CDR1 is SGDLS and CDR2 is YYNGEE in the germline V gene. Deletions cut 1 base from V and 5 bases from J, with 11 bases between. This CDR3 has 14 amino acids.

The chain joins TRBV7-8 to TRBJ1-1; D not certain. This CDR3 is built from 13 residues. V lost 0 bases and J lost 4, with 6 bases in between. Per germline, CDR1 SGHVS and CDR2 FQNEAQ. Here the CDR3 reads CASSLAKGTEAFF. CDR3 coding DNA: TGTGCCAGCAGCTTAGCGAAGGGCACTGAAGCTTTCTTT.

The rearrangement uses TRBV5-4 and TRBJ1-6; the match to TRBD1 covers 7 bases. The V segment lost 2 bases and the J segment 7 bases; nucleotides outside the gene matches: 3. CDR3 length: 14 amino acids. CDR1 is SGHNT and CDR2 is YYREEE in the germline V gene (reference sequence). For the CDR3, the DNA is TGTGCCAGCAGCTTTGACAGGGAAAATTCACCCCTCCACTTT. As protein: CASSFDRENSPLHF.